This T cell receptor (beta chain) was retrieved from a study of blood T cell repertoires in COVID-19. Across the study: In each case, the material was cDNA or gDNA derived from T cells, B-cell-depleted T cells, or PBMCs.

Cohort assignment relied on participant-reported clinical history. V lost 4 bases and J 5 bases, leaving 8 bases between the germline ends. The CDR3 is 12 residues long. The assay was immunoSEQ multiplex PCR, and TCRdb's table has in-frame clones only and misses some. This table holds approximately 240,000 clones, approximately 83% found once. Sequences were obtained from PBMCs or T cells enriched from blood (not recorded which). The clonotype was recovered from a woman between 35 and 50 years old with acute COVID-19. The gene calls are TRBV12-3 or TRBV12-4 and TRBJ2-5; D call uncertain. In nucleotides, the CDR3 is TGTGCCAGCAGTTATTCATCCGAGACCCAGTACTTC. Amino acid sequence: CASSYSSETQYF.